Described below is a single T cell receptor beta chain sequence and its context. Its specificity is unknown. These data come from a study of OX40 agonist ivuxolimab in advanced cancers. Background on the study: In this cohort, patients received ivuxolimab, an agonistic anti-OX40 (CD134) antibody. Males comprised approximately 84% of the group, whose mean age was about 61 years (range about 20 to 85). Findings and caveats of the study: Researchers report that CD8+ T cells had, on average, more expanded clones than CD4+. The study found among the lowest clonal expansion in partial responders at 0.1-3.0 mg/kg.

The V and J ends lost 0 bases and 10 bases, in that order; junction bases with no gene match: 8. Per germline, CDR1 GTSNPN and CDR2 SVGIG (reference sequence). CDR3 size: 15 residues. Some clones are missing from TCRdb's copy, which holds only in-frame ones; the method was immunoSEQ multiplex PCR. The sample includes 63,000 or so clones, approximately 81% of them seen just once. Sequencing used CD4+ or CD8+ T cells sorted from blood, obtained in a trial of the OX40 agonist ivuxolimab. This receptor was identified in an adult with an advanced solid tumor such as melanoma, head and neck, liver or kidney cancer. The J gene is TRBJ2-1, the V gene TRBV30, with 11 bases matching TRBD2. This chain's CDR3 is CAWSVGSGGAEEQFF. DNA for the CDR3: TGTGCCTGGAGTGTCGGTAGCGGGGGGGCCGAAGAGCAGTTCTTC.